This T cell receptor (beta chain) is from a study of tumor and adjacent non-tumor tissue in lung cancer. Study at large: Aged about 31 to 80 years, patients included roughly eleven men and about five women with stage I to III disease.

The CDR3 sequence is 15 residues long. General observations from the study: TCR diversity was significantly greater in tumor than normal lung tissue.

A word on this clonotype: As yet, its antigen is unknown. Compared with germline, one end of the junction differs, possibly owing to a read error.

The library came from three nested PCR rounds adapted from ARM-PCR protocols. TCRdb recomputed calls from the multiplex PCR reads with MiXCR, one row per CDR3 protein. The sample shows about 110,000 distinct CDR3 sequences, roughly two thirds of them seen only once. No cell sorting was done before RNA was extracted from the tissue. This non-tumor lung sample came from over 3 cm beyond the tumor edge. This receptor was taken from a man in his 60s with non-small cell lung cancer. The source material was distant non-tumor lung tissue. The rearrangement joins TRBV12-3 or TRBV12-4 to TRBJ1-1, with 7 bases matching TRBD1. CDR3 sequence (DNA): TGTGTCAGCAGGCACGACAGGGTCCAGGGAACTGAAACTTTCTTT. Residues: CVSRHDRVQGTETFF.